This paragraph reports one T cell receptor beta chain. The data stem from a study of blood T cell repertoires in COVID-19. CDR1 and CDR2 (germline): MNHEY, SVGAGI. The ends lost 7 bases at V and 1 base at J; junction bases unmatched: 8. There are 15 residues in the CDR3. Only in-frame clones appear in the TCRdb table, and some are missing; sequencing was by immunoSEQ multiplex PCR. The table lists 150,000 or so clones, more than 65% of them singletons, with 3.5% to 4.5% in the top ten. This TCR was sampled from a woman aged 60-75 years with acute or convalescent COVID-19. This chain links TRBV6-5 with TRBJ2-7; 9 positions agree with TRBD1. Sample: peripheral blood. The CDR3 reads CASKRDRDISYEQYF. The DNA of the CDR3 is TGTGCCAGCAAGAGGGACAGGGACATATCCTACGAGCAGTACTTC.